Reported below is one T cell receptor beta chain. Trimming removed 7 bases from V and 2 bases from J, with 12 bases in between. The CDR3 totals 14 residues. Germline lookup yields CDR1 MNHEY and CDR2 SVGAGI. The sample belongs to a study of blood T cell repertoires in COVID-19. About the research overall: The cDNA or gDNA used as material had been derived from T cells, B-cell-depleted T cells, or PBMCs.

Clones were read by immunoSEQ multiplex PCR, and TCRdb kept only the in-frame ones, dropping some. The sample consists of some 250,000 clones, approximately 83% of them appearing once. Sample: peripheral blood. The sequence was obtained from a woman aged 25 to 39 who had recovered from COVID-19. V gene TRBV6-5 combines with J gene TRBJ1-5; no firm D call. CDR3 DNA sequence: TGTGCCAGCACCTTGAGAATGGGCAATCAGCCCCAGCATTTT. This gives the protein CASTLRMGNQPQHF.